The present entry profiles one T cell receptor beta chain with its context. Its antigen is still unknown. The record originates from a study of cytomegalovirus exposure and HLA in healthy donors. For the study at large: As an earlier analysis found, around 200 million T cells yielded approximately 100 million unique TCR beta sequences. Study findings and constraints: Accurate predictions that matched the HLA-A and HLA-B alleles of most subjects were reportedly made from TCR beta sequences. In vitro experiments confirmed that a few CMV-associated chains were specific for CMV antigens.

The primer mix had 60 Vbeta and 13 Jbeta primers. The repertoire was sequenced with immunoSEQ multiplex PCR; TCRdb's copy has only in-frame clones and lacks some. The sample contains 90,000 to 120,000 clones, roughly 80% of which appear only once. The CDR3 is 15 amino acids. V lost 3 bases and J lost 0; bases outside the gene matches: 2. Per germline, CDR1 LNHNV and CDR2 YYDKDF (reference sequence). V is TRBV15 and J is TRBJ2-3; TRBD2 matches 8 bases. Sequencing was carried out using PBMCs. This clonotype was sampled from a man younger than 45 in good health and CMV-seronegative. The CDR3 reads CATSRASGSTDTQYF. CDR3 nucleotide sequence: TGTGCCACCAGCAGGGCTAGCGGGAGCACAGATACGCAGTATTTT.